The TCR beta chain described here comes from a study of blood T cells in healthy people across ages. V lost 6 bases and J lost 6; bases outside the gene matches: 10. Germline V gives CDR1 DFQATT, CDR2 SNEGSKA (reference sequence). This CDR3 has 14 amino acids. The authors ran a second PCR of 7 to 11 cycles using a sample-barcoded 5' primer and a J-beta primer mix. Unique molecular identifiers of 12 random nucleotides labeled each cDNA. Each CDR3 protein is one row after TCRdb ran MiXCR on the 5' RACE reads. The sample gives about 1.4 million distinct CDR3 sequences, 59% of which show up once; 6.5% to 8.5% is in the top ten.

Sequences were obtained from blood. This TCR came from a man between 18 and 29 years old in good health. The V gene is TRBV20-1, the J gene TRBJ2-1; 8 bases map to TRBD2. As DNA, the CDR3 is TGCAGTGCCCATAGAGGCGGGAGGTCCAATGAGCAGTTCTTC. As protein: CSAHRGGRSNEQFF.